This T cell receptor (beta chain) originates from a study of identical twins. Study-wide results and caveats: In monozygotic twins, models underestimated the sharing of out-of-frame TCR alpha.

TCRdb itself ran the 5' RACE reads through MiXCR, one entry per CDR3 protein. The table lists hundreds of thousands of distinct CDR3 sequences, 20% to 30% of them singletons. Concerning this clonotype itself: Its specificity is unknown.

J was trimmed by 0 bases and V by 5 bases; bases with no gene match: 13. Germline assignment: CDR1 SNHLY and CDR2 FYNNEI. The CDR3 is 17 amino acids. These data were likewise used in another study, on T cells expressing NK-cell markers.

The gene calls are TRBV2 and TRBJ2-7, with 7 bases aligning to TRBD1. The sequence derives from a woman younger than 35 in good health. Sequencing was done on a sample of CD4+ T cells sorted from blood. The CDR3 region is CASSPLDGTDRSYEQYF. The CDR3 DNA sequence: TGTGCCAGCAGTCCATTGGACGGGACAGACCGCTCCTACGAGCAGTACTTC.